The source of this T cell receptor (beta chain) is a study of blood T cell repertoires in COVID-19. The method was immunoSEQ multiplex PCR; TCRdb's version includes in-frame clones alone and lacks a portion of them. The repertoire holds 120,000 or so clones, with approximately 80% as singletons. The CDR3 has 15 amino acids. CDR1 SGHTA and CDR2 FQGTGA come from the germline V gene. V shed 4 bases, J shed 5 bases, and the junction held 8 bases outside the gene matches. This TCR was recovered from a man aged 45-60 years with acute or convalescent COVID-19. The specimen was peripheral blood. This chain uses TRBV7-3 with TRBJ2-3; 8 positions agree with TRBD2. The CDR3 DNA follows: TGTGCCAGCAGCTCCTCCGGGACTAGTTTAGATACGCAGTATTTT. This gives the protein CASSSSGTSLDTQYF.